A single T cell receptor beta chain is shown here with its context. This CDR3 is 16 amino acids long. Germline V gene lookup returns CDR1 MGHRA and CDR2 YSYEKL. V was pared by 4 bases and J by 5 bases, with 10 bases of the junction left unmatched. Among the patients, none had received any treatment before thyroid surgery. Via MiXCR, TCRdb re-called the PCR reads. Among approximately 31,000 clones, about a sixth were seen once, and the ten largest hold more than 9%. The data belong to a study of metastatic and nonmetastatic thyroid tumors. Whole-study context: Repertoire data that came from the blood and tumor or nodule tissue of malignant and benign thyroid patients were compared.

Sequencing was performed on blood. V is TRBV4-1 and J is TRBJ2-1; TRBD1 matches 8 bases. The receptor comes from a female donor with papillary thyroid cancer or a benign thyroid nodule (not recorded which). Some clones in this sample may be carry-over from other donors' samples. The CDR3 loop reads CASSPYWTGKNNEQFF. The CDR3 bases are TGCGCCAGCAGCCCGTATTGGACAGGGAAGAACAATGAGCAGTTCTTC.